Following are 13 T cell receptor beta chains from one sample sequenced in a study of cytomegalovirus exposure and HLA in healthy donors. Both 60 Vbeta primers and 13 Jbeta primers went into the PCR. Produced via immunoSEQ multiplex PCR; TCRdb's table is partial and in-frame only. The sample holds roughly 180,000 clones; 75% to 85% are singletons and the top ten take 6% to 7.5%. Material for sequencing was PBMCs. These receptors originate from a man aged 25-40 years in good health and CMV-seropositive.

The chain recombines TRBV19 with TRBJ1-5; 8 bases align to TRBD1. The length of the CDR3 is 15 residues. The trim removed 5 bases at V and 6 bases at J, leaving 9 bases unmatched. CDR1 and CDR2 (germline): LNHDA, SQIVND (reference sequence). Here the CDR3 DNA reads TGTGCCAGTAGTGCCCGGACAGGGATTAGTCAGCCCCAGCATTTT. This encodes CASSARTGISQPQHF.

This sequence joins TRBV27 and TRBJ2-1, with D perhaps TRBD2 (7 bases). The CDR3 has 14 amino acids. Germline CDR1 MNHEY, CDR2 SMNVEV (reference sequence). Between the trimmed V and J ends, which lost 8 bases and 8 bases, there was a span of 19 bases. For the CDR3, the DNA is TGTGCCAGCGTTATCCTGGGGGGGGCCCATGAGCAGTTCTTC. This encodes CASVILGGAHEQFF.

As concerns this clone: The sample carries other DNA sequences with the same CDR3. The V call is TRBV7-9, the J call TRBJ2-7; D remains unclear. The CDR3 is 11 amino acids. Trimming cost V 2 bases and J 6 bases, with 5 bases left between them. Germline-derived CDR1 and CDR2 are SEHNR and FQNEAQ (reference sequence). CDR3 DNA: TGTGCCAGCAGCTTATCTTCCGAGCAGTACTTC. It translates to CASSLSSEQYF.

The chain uses TRBV19 and TRBJ2-7; 9 nucleotides agree with TRBD2. CDR1 and CDR2 (germline): LNHDA, SQIVND (reference sequence). The V and J ends lost 1 base and 12 bases, in that order; junction bases with no gene match: 7. This CDR3 region has 13 residues. The CDR3 nucleotides are TGTGCCAGTAGTATAGCTGGCGGGAGGGCCCCGTACTTC. This encodes CASSIAGGRAPYF. Using reference TRBV19 and TRBJ2-7 for the parts outside the CDR3, the full variable domain is DGGITQSPKYLFRKEGQNVTLSCEQNLNHDAMYWYRQDPGQGLRLIYYSQIVNDFQKGDIAEGYSVSREKKESFPLTVTSAQKNPTAFYLCASSIAGGRAPYFGPGTRLTVT.

This sequence joins TRBV7-9 and TRBJ2-7; D may be TRBD2 (5 bases). The V end lost 2 bases, the J end lost 2 bases, and 10 bases lay between the germline ends. The CDR3 is made up of 14 amino acids. CDR1 and CDR2 from the germline V gene are SEHNR and FQNEAQ (reference sequence). CDR3 loop: CASSLPEGAYEQYF. Written as DNA, the CDR3 is TGTGCCAGCAGCTTACCTGAGGGAGCCTACGAGCAGTACTTC. Based on the CDR3 plus reference TRBV7-9 and TRBJ2-7, the full variable domain is DTGVSQNPRHKITKRGQNVTFRCDPISEHNRLYWYRQTLGQGPEFLTYFQNEAQLEKSRLLSDRFSAERPKGSFSTLEIQRTEQGDSAMYLCASSLPEGAYEQYFGPGTRLTVT.

The genes are TRBV28 and TRBJ2-2, with 11 positions matching TRBD1. The CDR3 is made up of 17 amino acids. V dropped 3 bases and J dropped 4; count of bases not matched to a gene: 7. Germline assignment: CDR1 MDHEN and CDR2 SYDVKM. As DNA, the CDR3 is TGTGCCAGCAGTTTGCCGGCCGGGACAGGGGGCACCGGGGAGCTGTTTTTT. This codes for CASSLPAGTGGTGELFF.

The chain is built from TRBV4-1 and TRBJ1-1; 11 bases are shared with TRBD1. The CDR3 covers 21 residues. The ends lost 1 base at V and 10 bases at J; junction bases unmatched: 26. Germline V gene lookup returns CDR1 MGHRA and CDR2 YSYEKL. The CDR3 nucleotides read TGCGCCAGCAGCCAAGCGTTTTACGGTACCCGGACAGGGGGCCGTTTTAAGGTAGCTTTCTTT. Encoded protein: CASSQAFYGTRTGGRFKVAFF.

J is TRBJ2-5 and V is TRBV6-5, with TRBD1 matching 8 bases. The DNA end favors TRBJ2-7, so the J call may be wrong. CDR1 MNHEY and CDR2 SVGAGI come from the germline V gene. CDR3 length: 15 amino acids. The CDR3 bases are TGTGCCAGCAGTTACAGACAGGGGAAGAACTACGAGCAGTACTTC. Protein sequence: CASSYRQGKNYEQYF.

V and J are TRBV7-8 and TRBJ2-7, with 9 positions matching TRBD1. V lost 1 base, J lost 2 bases, and 9 bases stayed unmatched. Germline V lookup: CDR1 SGHVS, CDR2 FQNEAQ. The CDR3 contains 17 residues. The CDR3 region has the DNA TGTGCCAGCAGCTTAGGGGGAGGGGACAGGGATACCTACGAGCAGTACTTC. Encoded protein: CASSLGGGDRDTYEQYF.

V usage is TRBV7-8 and J usage is TRBJ1-5; a weak D match, TRBD1 (6 bases). V shed 2 bases and J shed 4 bases, with 12 bases lying between them. This CDR3 has 15 residues. Germline CDR1 reads SGHVS; CDR2 reads FQNEAQ. The CDR3 reads CASSLMEGGNQPQHF. CDR3 DNA: TGTGCCAGCAGCTTAATGGAGGGGGGGAATCAGCCCCAGCATTTT.

This chain connects TRBV19 to TRBJ1-1, with D possibly matching TRBD1 (6 bases). V lost 4 bases and J lost 2, with 29 bases in between. The CDR3 loop spans 20 amino acids. From germline, CDR1 is LNHDA and CDR2 SQIVND (reference sequence). The CDR3 DNA is TGTGCCAGTAGTACAATCTTAATCGACAGGTCAGACGCCCAAAACACTGAAGCTTTCTTT. Translated: CASSTILIDRSDAQNTEAFF.

Points on this clone: Because the CDR3's place on the DNA is in doubt, the DNA is left out and the CDR3 is given as listed by TCRdb. The rearrangement joins TRBV19 to TRBJ2-5; TRBD2, the table's D call, was not compared with the DNA. Germline V gene sequence: CDR1 LNHDA, CDR2 SQIVND (reference sequence). The CDR3 has 15 amino acids, counting both end residues. CDR3 sequence: CASTSGEGGRETQYF.

The chain recombines TRBV4-2 with TRBJ1-2; D may be TRBD1 (6 bases). V shed 7 bases and J shed 3 bases, with 18 bases lying between them. Germline V gives CDR1 LGHNA, CDR2 YNFKEQ. The CDR3 contains 15 residues. CDR3 loop: CASTPIGGVDYGYTF. The CDR3 nucleotides read TGTGCCAGCACTCCTATTGGGGGCGTGGACTATGGCTACACCTTC.